This TCR beta chain comes out of a study of metastatic and nonmetastatic thyroid tumors. Study information: Repertoire comparison spanned blood and tumor or nodule tissue of malignant and benign thyroid patients. Overall study results and limits: TCR beta diversity was reportedly significantly higher in malignant thyroid tumors than benign nodules, in blood and tumor.

Prior to thyroid surgery, none of the patients had received any treatment. Original methodology: A papillary thyroid cancer distant-metastasis classifier was built from CDR3 differences across clinicopathological groups. TCRdb re-clonotyped the PCR reads through MiXCR. TCRdb assigned the V and J calls; the authors' analysis was not used. The sample yields around 10,000 clones, 25% to 35% seen once. Sample share makes this clone medium-sized (0.01 to 0.1%). The antigen is undetermined. Sequenced sample: tumor tissue. The TCR was taken from a male donor with papillary thyroid cancer or a benign thyroid nodule (not recorded which). Some clones in this sample may be carry-over from other donors' samples.

The DNA for the CDR3 is TGTGCCAGCAGTTTCGGTATGGCAGGGAGGGAGTACGAGCAGTACTTC. Translated, it gives CASSFGMAGREYEQYF. The chain links TRBV28 to TRBJ2-7; 7 bases are a match to TRBD2. Losses at the gene ends were 3 bases for V and 4 bases for J; bases not matched to a gene: 12. CDR3 length: 16 residues. From germline, CDR1 is MDHEN and CDR2 SYDVKM.